This T cell receptor (beta chain) was documented in a study of cytomegalovirus exposure and HLA in healthy donors. On the study more broadly: Findings of an earlier analysis included 110 million or so unique TCR beta sequences from 190 million or so T cells.

Points from the study as a whole: In a later analysis, the majority of CMV-associated beta chains seemingly showed HLA restriction.

The CDR3 covers 14 residues. V was cut by 3 bases and J by 0 bases, with 8 bases left in between. Germline lookup yields CDR1 MDHEN and CDR2 SYDVKM. With regard to this clone: Its antigen is unidentified.

Primers: 60 Vbeta forward and 13 Jbeta reverse. The protocol was immunoSEQ multiplex PCR, while the TCRdb copy is restricted to in-frame clones and leaves out a portion. The data show about 160,000 clones, with under 90% seen just once and 4% to 5.5% held by the top ten. What was sequenced was PBMCs. V usage is TRBV28 and J usage is TRBJ1-2, with TRBD1 as a possible D gene (5 bases). The TCR originated in a man in his thirties or forties in good health and CMV-seronegative. The CDR3 DNA follows: TGTGCCAGCAGTTTCTGGACAACTAACTATGGCTACACCTTC. Its translation is CASSFWTTNYGYTF.